These 17 T cell receptor beta chains originate from one sample sequenced in a study of blood T cell repertoires in COVID-19. TCRdb's copy holds only in-frame clones and misses some; the assay was immunoSEQ multiplex PCR. The sample has fewer than 85,000 clones, over 85% seen once; the top ten hold roughly 4.4%. The specimen sequenced was peripheral blood. Receptors were obtained from a man aged 50-59 years with active COVID-19.

This chain links TRBV29-1 with TRBJ2-7; D is perhaps TRBD1 (5 bases). V shed 3 bases and J shed 4 bases, with 7 bases lying between them. CDR1 is SQVTM, CDR2 ANQGSEA, per germline. CDR3 length: 11 residues. The CDR3 coding sequence is TGCAGCGTTGATCAGGGTTACGAGCAGTACTTC. As protein: CSVDQGYEQYF.

The V gene is TRBV5-6, the J gene TRBJ2-7; D possibly corresponds to TRBD2 (5 bases). The CDR3 is made up of 13 amino acids. The germline CDR1 and CDR2 sequences are SGHDT and YYEEEE. The V end was cut by 1 base, the J end by 7 bases, with 12 bases between. DNA for the CDR3: TGTGCCAGCAGCTTGAGAGAAGGGAGAGAGCAGTACTTC. Translation: CASSLREGREQYF.

V and J are TRBV29-1 and TRBJ2-5; 9 nucleotides match TRBD1. Unmatched junction bases numbered 7, after V lost 6 bases and J lost 2 bases. Germline CDR1 and CDR2: SQVTM and ANQGSEA. The CDR3 has 14 amino acids. Written as DNA, the CDR3 is TGCAGCGTGACTCTACAGGGGGCTCAAGAGACCCAGTACTTC. It yields the protein CSVTLQGAQETQYF. Based on the CDR3 plus reference TRBV29-1 and TRBJ2-5, the full variable domain is SAVISQKPSRDICQRGTSLTIQCQVDSQVTMMFWYRQQPGQSLTLIATANQGSEATYESGFVIDKFPISRPNLTFSTLTVSNMSPEDSSIYLCSVTLQGAQETQYFGPGTRLLVL.

This chain joins TRBV5-1 and TRBJ2-3, with TRBD2 matching over 9 bases. In germline, CDR1 is SGHRS, CDR2 YFSETQ. This CDR3 is 15 amino acids long. The V and J ends lost 4 bases and 4 bases, in that order; junction bases with no gene match: 7. The CDR3: CASSVSGGGADTQYF. The CDR3 DNA sequence: TGCGCCAGCAGCGTTAGCGGGGGAGGGGCAGATACGCAGTATTTT.

The chain couples TRBV7-9 to TRBJ2-2, with TRBD2 matching over 11 bases. This CDR3 comprises 23 residues. The V and J ends lost 5 bases and 1 base, in that order; junction bases with no gene match: 24. Germline CDR1 and CDR2: SEHNR and FQNEAQ (reference sequence). The CDR3 loop is CASSMASYVGGLAGGRNTGELFF. The CDR3 bases are TGTGCCAGCAGCATGGCTTCTTATGTTGGCGGGCTAGCGGGGGGACGGAACACCGGGGAGCTGTTTTTT.

This rearrangement joins TRBV11-3 to TRBJ2-1; D is undetermined. Trimming removed 1 base from V and 0 bases from J, with 4 bases in between. CDR3 length: 14 amino acids. Germline assignment: CDR1 SGHNT and CDR2 YENEEA. DNA for the CDR3: TGTGCCAGCAGCTTAGGGGCCTCCTACAATGAGCAGTTCTTC. This gives the protein CASSLGASYNEQFF.

The chain couples TRBV28 to TRBJ2-2, with 7 bases fitting TRBD2. Germline CDR1 reads MDHEN; CDR2 reads SYDVKM. With 5 bases clipped from V and 6 bases from J, the junction kept 15 bases outside the gene matches. The CDR3 covers 17 residues. The CDR3 is CASSPPVGGRDPGELFF. CDR3 DNA: TGTGCCAGCAGTCCCCCAGTGGGGGGGAGGGACCCCGGGGAGCTGTTTTTT. The full variable domain, with the rest looked up from reference TRBV28 and TRBJ2-2, is DVKVTQSSRYLVKRTGEKVFLECVQDMDHENMFWYRQDPGLGLRLIYFSYDVKMKEKGDIPEGYSVSREKKERFSLILESASTNQTSMYLCASSPPVGGRDPGELFFGEGSRLTVL.

CDR3 bases: TGTGCCAGCAGCAAGGACAGGGATGCAGATACGCAGTATTTT. This codes for CASSKDRDADTQYF. The rearrangement links TRBV7-3 to TRBJ2-3, with TRBD1 identical over 8 bases. Germline V gives CDR1 SGHTA, CDR2 FQGTGA. With V trimmed by 5 bases and J by 4 bases, 5 bases remained unmatched. CDR3 size: 14 residues.

The gene calls are TRBV28 and TRBJ1-5; 7 bases are shared with TRBD1. CDR1 and CDR2 (germline): MDHEN, SYDVKM. The ends lost 6 bases at V and 5 bases at J; junction bases unmatched: 7. CDR3 length equals 14 residues. The CDR3 here is CASSITTGDQPQHF. The CDR3 DNA is TGTGCCAGCAGCATAACAACAGGGGATCAGCCCCAGCATTTT.

The sample holds one count of this clone. This sequence joins TRBV29-1 and TRBJ2-1, with 10 bases lining up with TRBD1. There are 14 residues in the CDR3. The V gene end was trimmed by 6 bases and the J gene end by 2 bases; junction bases not matched to a gene: 4. CDR1 and CDR2 from the germline V gene are SQVTM and ANQGSEA. The CDR3 coding sequence is TGCAGCGTAGCCGGGACAGGGGCCTACAATGAGCAGTTCTTC. Protein product: CSVAGTGAYNEQFF.

This clone was observed a single time. The chain couples TRBV5-6 to TRBJ2-2; 7 bases align to TRBD2. The V segment lost 1 base and the J segment 4 bases; nucleotides outside the gene matches: 7. The CDR3 is 16 residues long. CDR1 and CDR2 from the germline V gene are SGHDT and YYEEEE. CDR3 DNA: TGTGCCAGCAGCTTGATCGTAGCGGGTGGCACCGGGGAGCTGTTTTTT. Protein product: CASSLIVAGGTGELFF.

The chain carries TRBV7-6 and TRBJ2-3; 7 bases map to TRBD1. Trimming cost V 1 base and J 0 bases; bases outside gene matches: 1. Germline V gene lookup returns CDR1 SGHVS and CDR2 FNYEAQ. The CDR3 runs 15 residues. The CDR3 loop reads CASSLGGQSTDTQYF. The CDR3 nucleotides are TGTGCCAGCAGCTTAGGGGGACAGAGCACAGATACGCAGTATTTT.

V gene TRBV7-9 combines with J gene TRBJ1-1, with 8 bases identical to TRBD1. V lost 6 bases to trimming and J lost 4 bases; unmatched junction nucleotides: 13. CDR1 is SEHNR and CDR2 is FQNEAQ in the germline V gene (reference sequence). This CDR3 has 16 amino acids. CDR3 residues: CASRLSGGAGATEAFF. DNA for the CDR3: TGTGCCAGCAGACTTTCAGGGGGCGCGGGGGCCACTGAAGCTTTCTTT.

This clone appeared once. The chain links TRBV28 to TRBJ1-5; TRBD1 aligns across 7 bases. CDR1 is MDHEN and CDR2 is SYDVKM in the germline V gene. Trimming removed 6 bases from V and 16 bases from J; junction bases left unmatched: 12. This CDR3 is 12 amino acids long. The CDR3 DNA follows: TGTGCCAGCAGCCCAGGGGGGCGGCCAGACCATTTT. Translation gives CASSPGGRPDHF.

This clone was detected once. The J gene is TRBJ1-5, the V gene TRBV19; D perhaps matches TRBD1 (6 bases). Germline CDR1 LNHDA, CDR2 SQIVND (reference sequence). This CDR3 has 15 amino acids. The V and J ends lost 7 bases and 0 bases respectively, with 13 bases between them. CDR3 loop: CASKVRTASNQPQHF. The CDR3 DNA follows: TGTGCCAGTAAGGTTAGGACAGCTAGCAATCAGCCCCAGCATTTT.

This chain joins TRBV19 and TRBJ2-3; D remains ambiguous. CDR1 is LNHDA and CDR2 is SQIVND in the germline V gene (reference sequence). The CDR3 spans 14 residues. V lost 3 bases and J lost 4, with 11 bases in between. CDR3 coding DNA: TGTGCCAGTAGTATTTTTGAGGTATCAGATACGCAGTATTTT. Translating it yields CASSIFEVSDTQYF.

The table lists this clone with a count of one. This chain uses TRBV7-3 with TRBJ2-1; 8 bases fit TRBD1. In germline, CDR1 is SGHTA, CDR2 FQGTGA. The CDR3 totals 16 residues. V shed 5 bases, J shed 3 bases, and the junction held 9 bases outside the gene matches. The CDR3 DNA sequence: TGTGCCAGCAGCCTGGAGGGGACAGGTAGCTACAATGAGCAGTTCTTC. This gives the protein CASSLEGTGSYNEQFF.